This T cell receptor beta chain came from a study of shared clonotypes between healthy human individuals. Broader study findings: The sharing of 4% to 5.5% of naive CD4 clonotypes was seen across a handful of donors. Represented diversity (both genetic and exposure-history) was limited by the small number of donors.

CD45RO-negative cells were positively selected for CCR7, leaving out terminally differentiated effector memory CD45RA+ cells. Those who donated were healthy HIV-negative adults, with no recent acute infections or vaccinations reported. As to this clone: Antigen specificity is unknown.

Profiled with immunoSEQ multiplex PCR; TCRdb holds only in-frame clones, not every one. The profile covers 500,000 to 700,000 clones, with approximately 95% appearing a single time and around 0.12% taken by the ten largest. This CDR3 is built from 15 residues. V was trimmed by 1 base and J by 3 bases, leaving 9 bases between them. Per the germline V gene, CDR1 is MNHNS and CDR2 is SASEGT. The TCR was taken from a woman in her twenties or thirties in good health. Material for sequencing was naive CD8+ T cells sorted from blood. The rearrangement uses TRBV6-1 and TRBJ1-4; the D gene is possibly TRBD1 (5 bases). CDR3 protein: CASSEVWGANEKLFF. The CDR3 DNA reads as TGTGCCAGCAGTGAAGTCTGGGGGGCTAATGAAAAACTGTTTTTT.